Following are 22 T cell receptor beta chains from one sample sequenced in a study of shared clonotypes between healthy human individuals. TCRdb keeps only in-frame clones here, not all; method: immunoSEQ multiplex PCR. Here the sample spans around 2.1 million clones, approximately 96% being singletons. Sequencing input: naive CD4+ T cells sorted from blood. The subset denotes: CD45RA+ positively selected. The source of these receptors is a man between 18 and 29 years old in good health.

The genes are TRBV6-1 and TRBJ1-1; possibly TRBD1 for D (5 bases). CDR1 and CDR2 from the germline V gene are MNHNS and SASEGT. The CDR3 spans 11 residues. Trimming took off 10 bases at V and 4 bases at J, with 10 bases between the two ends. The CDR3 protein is CATWGSTEAFF. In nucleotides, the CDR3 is TGTGCCACTTGGGGGAGCACTGAAGCTTTCTTT.

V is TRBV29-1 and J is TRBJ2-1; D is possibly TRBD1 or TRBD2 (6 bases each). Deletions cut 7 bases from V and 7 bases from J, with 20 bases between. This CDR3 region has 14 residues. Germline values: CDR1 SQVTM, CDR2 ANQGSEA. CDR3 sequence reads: CSAKYGGLDNEQFF. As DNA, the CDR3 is TGCAGCGCCAAGTATGGGGGGCTAGATAATGAGCAGTTCTTC.

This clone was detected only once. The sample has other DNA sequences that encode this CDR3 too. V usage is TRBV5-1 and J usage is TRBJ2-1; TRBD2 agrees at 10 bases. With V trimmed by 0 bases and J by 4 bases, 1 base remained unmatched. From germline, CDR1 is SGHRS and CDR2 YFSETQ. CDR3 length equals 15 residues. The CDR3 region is CASSLASGGYNEQFF. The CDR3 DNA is TGCGCCAGCAGCTTGGCTAGCGGGGGTTACAATGAGCAGTTCTTC.

The CDR3 sequence is CSGTKPVSETQYF. The CDR3 DNA reads as TGCAGCGGGACGAAGCCGGTTTCGGAGACCCAGTACTTC. The V and J genes are TRBV29-1 and TRBJ2-5; D ambiguous. The CDR3 runs to 13 residues. V gave up 7 bases and J gave up 5 bases, with 17 bases separating them. Per the germline V gene, CDR1 is SQVTM and CDR2 is ANQGSEA.

The CDR3 protein is CAGNRVMNTEAFF. DNA for the CDR3: TGTGCCGGAAACAGGGTGATGAACACTGAAGCTTTCTTT. The V call is TRBV30, the J call TRBJ1-1, with D possibly being TRBD1 (6 bases). Trimming removed 8 bases at V and 0 bases at J, with 13 bases between. Germline CDR1 is GTSNPN and CDR2 is SVGIG (reference sequence). The CDR3 spans 13 residues.

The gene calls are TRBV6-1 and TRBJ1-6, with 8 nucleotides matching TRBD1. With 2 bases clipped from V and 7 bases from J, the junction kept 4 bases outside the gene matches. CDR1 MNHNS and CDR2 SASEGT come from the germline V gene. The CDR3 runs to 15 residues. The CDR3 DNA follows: TGTGCCAGCAGTGAACAGGGGGCCGGGAATTCACCCCTCCACTTT. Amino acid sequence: CASSEQGAGNSPLHF.

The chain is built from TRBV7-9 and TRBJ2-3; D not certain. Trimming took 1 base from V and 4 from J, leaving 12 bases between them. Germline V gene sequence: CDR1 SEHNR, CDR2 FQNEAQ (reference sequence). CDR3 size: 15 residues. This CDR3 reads CASSLVASAADTQYF. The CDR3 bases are TGTGCCAGCAGCTTAGTAGCATCCGCCGCAGATACGCAGTATTTT.

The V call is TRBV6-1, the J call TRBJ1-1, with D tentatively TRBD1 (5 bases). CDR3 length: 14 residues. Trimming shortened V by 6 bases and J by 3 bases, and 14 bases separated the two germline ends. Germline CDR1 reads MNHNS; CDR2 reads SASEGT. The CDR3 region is CASRAGSWDTEAFF. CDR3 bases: TGTGCCAGCAGGGCAGGGAGTTGGGACACTGAAGCTTTCTTT.

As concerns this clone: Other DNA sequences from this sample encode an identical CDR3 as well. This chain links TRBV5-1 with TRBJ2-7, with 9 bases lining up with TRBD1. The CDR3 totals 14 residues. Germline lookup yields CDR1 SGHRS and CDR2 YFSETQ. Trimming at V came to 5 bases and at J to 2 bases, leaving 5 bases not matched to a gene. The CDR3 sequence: CASSRTGEPYEQYF. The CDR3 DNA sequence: TGCGCCAGCAGTCGGACAGGGGAGCCCTACGAGCAGTACTTC.

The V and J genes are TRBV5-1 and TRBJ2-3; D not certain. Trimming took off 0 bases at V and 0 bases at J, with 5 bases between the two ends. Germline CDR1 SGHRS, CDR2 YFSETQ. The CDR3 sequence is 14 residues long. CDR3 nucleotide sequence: TGCGCCAGCAGCTTGGCCCATAGCACAGATACGCAGTATTTT. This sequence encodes CASSLAHSTDTQYF.

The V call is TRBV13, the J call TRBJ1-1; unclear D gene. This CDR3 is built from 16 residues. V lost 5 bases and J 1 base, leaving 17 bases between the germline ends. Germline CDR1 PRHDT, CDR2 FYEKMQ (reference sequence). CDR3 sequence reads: CASSPPFFSGNTEAFF. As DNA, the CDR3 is TGTGCCAGCAGCCCACCCTTTTTCTCGGGGAACACTGAAGCTTTCTTT.

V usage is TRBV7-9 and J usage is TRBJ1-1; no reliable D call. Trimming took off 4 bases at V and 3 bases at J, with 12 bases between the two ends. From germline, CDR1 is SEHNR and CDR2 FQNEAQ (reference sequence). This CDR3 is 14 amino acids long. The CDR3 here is CASSSGYQDTEAFF. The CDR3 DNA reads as TGTGCCAGCAGCTCGGGATATCAGGACACTGAAGCTTTCTTT. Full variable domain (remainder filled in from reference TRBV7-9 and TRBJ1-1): DTGVSQNPRHKITKRGQNVTFRCDPISEHNRLYWYRQTLGQGPEFLTYFQNEAQLEKSRLLSDRFSAERPKGSFSTLEIQRTEQGDSAMYLCASSSGYQDTEAFFGQGTRLTVV.

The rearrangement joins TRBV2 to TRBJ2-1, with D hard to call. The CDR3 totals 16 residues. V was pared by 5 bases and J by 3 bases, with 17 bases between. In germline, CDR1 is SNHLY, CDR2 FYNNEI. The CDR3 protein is CASSPPGLANYNEQFF. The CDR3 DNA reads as TGTGCCAGCAGTCCCCCAGGATTAGCCAACTACAATGAGCAGTTCTTC.

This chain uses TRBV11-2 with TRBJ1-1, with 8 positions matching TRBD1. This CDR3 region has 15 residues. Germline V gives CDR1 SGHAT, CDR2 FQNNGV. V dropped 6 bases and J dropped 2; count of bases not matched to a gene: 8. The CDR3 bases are TGTGCCAGCAGGCTCACCGGACAGGGAAACACTGAAGCTTTCTTT. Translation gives CASRLTGQGNTEAFF.

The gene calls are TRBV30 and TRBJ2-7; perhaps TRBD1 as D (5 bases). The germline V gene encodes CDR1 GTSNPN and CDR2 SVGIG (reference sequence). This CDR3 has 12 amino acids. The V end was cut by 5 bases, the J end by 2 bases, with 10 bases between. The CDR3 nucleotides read TGTGCCTGGGGGGCCGAAGCCTACGAGCAGTACTTC. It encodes CAWGAEAYEQYF.

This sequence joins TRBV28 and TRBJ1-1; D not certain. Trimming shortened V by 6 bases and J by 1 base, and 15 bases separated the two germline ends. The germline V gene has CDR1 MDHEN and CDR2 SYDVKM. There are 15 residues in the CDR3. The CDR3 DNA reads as TGTGCCAGCAGACTTACCCGGACGGGGAACACTGAAGCTTTCTTT. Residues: CASRLTRTGNTEAFF.

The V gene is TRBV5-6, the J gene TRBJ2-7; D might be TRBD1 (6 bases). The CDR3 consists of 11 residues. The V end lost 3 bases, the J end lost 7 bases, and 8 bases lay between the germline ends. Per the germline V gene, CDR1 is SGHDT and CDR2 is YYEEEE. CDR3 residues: CASSYQGEQYF. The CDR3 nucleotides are TGTGCCAGCAGCTACCAGGGGGAGCAGTACTTC.

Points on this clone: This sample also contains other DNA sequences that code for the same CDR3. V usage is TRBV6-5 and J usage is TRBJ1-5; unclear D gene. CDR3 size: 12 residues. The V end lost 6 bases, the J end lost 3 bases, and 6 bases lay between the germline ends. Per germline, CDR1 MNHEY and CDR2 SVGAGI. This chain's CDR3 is CASRAPNQPQHF. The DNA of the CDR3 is TGTGCCAGCAGGGCTCCCAATCAGCCCCAGCATTTT.

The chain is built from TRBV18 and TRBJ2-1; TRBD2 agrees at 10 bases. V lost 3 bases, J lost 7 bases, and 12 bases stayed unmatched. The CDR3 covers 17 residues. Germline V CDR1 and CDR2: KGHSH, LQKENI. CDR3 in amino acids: CASSPAAGGPMGNEQFF. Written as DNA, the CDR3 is TGTGCCAGCTCACCGGCAGCGGGAGGGCCGATGGGTAATGAGCAGTTCTTC.

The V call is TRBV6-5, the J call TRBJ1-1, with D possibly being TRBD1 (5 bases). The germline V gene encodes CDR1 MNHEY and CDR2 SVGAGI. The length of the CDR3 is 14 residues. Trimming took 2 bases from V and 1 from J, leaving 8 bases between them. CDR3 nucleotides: TGTGCCAGCAGTTACGCAGGGTCGAACACTGAAGCTTTCTTT. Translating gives CASSYAGSNTEAFF.

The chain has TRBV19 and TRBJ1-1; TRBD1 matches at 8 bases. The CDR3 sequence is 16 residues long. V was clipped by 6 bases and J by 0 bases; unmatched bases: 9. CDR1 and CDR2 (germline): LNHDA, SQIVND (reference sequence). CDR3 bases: TGTGCCAGTAGCGTAATCGACAGGGGTTTGAACACTGAAGCTTTCTTT. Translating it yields CASSVIDRGLNTEAFF.

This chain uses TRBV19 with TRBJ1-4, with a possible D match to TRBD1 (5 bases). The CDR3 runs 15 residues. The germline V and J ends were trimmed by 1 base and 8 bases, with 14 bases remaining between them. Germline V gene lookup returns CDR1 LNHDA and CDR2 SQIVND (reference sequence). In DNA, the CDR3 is TGTGCCAGTAGTATAGCAGGGAGGGCCCAGGAAAAACTGTTTTTT. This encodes CASSIAGRAQEKLFF.